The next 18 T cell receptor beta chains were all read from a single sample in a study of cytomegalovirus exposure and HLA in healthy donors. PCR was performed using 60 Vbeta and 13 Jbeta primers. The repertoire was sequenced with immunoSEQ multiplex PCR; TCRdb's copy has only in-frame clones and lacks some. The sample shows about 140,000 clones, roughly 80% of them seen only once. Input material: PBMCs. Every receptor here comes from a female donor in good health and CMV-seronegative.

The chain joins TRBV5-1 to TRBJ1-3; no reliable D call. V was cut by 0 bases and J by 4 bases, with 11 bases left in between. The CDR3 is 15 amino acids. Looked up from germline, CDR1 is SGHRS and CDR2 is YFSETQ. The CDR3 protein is CASSLAGSQGNTIYF. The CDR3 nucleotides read TGCGCCAGCAGCTTGGCTGGCAGTCAGGGAAACACCATATATTTT. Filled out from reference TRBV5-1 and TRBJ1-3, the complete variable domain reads KAGVTQTPRYLIKTRGQQVTLSCSPISGHRSVSWYQQTPGQGLQFLFEYFSETQRNKGNFPGRFSGRQFSNSRSEMNVSTLELGDSALYLCASSLAGSQGNTIYFGEGSWLTVV.

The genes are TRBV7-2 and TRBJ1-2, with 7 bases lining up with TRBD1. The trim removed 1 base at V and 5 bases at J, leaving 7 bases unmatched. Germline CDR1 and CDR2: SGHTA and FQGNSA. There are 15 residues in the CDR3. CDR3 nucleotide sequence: TGTGCCAGCAGCTTAGACAGGACAGGTTCATATGGCTACACCTTC. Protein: CASSLDRTGSYGYTF.

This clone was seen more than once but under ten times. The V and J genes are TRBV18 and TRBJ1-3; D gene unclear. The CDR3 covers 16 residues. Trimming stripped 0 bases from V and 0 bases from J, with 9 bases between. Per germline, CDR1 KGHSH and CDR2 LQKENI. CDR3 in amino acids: CASSPPYGVSGNTIYF. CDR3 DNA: TGTGCCAGCTCACCACCGTACGGTGTCTCTGGAAACACCATATATTTT. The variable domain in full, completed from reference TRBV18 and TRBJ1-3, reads NAGVMQNPRHLVRRRGQEARLRCSPMKGHSHVYWYRQLPEEGLKFMVYLQKENIIDESGMPKERFSAEFPKEGPSILRIQQVVRGDSAAYFCASSPPYGVSGNTIYFGEGSWLTVV.

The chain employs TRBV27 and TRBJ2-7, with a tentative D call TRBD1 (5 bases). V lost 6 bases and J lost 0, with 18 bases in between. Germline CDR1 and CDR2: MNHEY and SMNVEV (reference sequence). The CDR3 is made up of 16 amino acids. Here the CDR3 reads CASSRSGVGLSYEQYF. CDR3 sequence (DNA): TGTGCCAGCAGCCGATCTGGGGTGGGGCTCTCCTACGAGCAGTACTTC.

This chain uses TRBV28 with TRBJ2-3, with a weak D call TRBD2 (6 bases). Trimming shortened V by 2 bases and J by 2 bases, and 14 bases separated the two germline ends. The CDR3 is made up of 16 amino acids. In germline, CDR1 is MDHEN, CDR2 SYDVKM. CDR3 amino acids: CASSLLASPLTDTQYF. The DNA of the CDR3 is TGTGCCAGCAGTTTACTAGCGTCGCCCCTCACAGATACGCAGTATTTT.

The CDR3 loop reads CASSISGYPLYEQYF. In nucleotides, the CDR3 is TGTGCCAGTAGTATATCCGGGTACCCCCTTTACGAGCAGTACTTC. This chain joins TRBV19 and TRBJ2-7; D gene uncertain. The V gene's germline CDR1 is LNHDA and CDR2 SQIVND (reference sequence). This CDR3 is 15 amino acids long. The germline V and J ends were trimmed by 2 bases and 4 bases, with 15 bases remaining between them. Based on the CDR3 plus reference TRBV19 and TRBJ2-7, the full variable domain is DGGITQSPKYLFRKEGQNVTLSCEQNLNHDAMYWYRQDPGQGLRLIYYSQIVNDFQKGDIAEGYSVSREKKESFPLTVTSAQKNPTAFYLCASSISGYPLYEQYFGPGTRLTVT.

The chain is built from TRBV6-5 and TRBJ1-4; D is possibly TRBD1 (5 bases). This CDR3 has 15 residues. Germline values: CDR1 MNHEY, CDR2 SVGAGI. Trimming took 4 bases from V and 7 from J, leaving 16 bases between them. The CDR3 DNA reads TGTGCCAGCAGTTCTACGCGGGGCGACGGTGAAAAACTGTTTTTT. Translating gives CASSSTRGDGEKLFF.

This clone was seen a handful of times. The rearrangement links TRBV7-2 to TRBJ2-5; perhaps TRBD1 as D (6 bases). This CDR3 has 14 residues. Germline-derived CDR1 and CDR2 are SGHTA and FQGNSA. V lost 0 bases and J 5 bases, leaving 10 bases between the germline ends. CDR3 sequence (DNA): TGTGCCAGCAGCTTAGCGGGACAACCGGAGACCCAGTACTTC. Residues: CASSLAGQPETQYF.

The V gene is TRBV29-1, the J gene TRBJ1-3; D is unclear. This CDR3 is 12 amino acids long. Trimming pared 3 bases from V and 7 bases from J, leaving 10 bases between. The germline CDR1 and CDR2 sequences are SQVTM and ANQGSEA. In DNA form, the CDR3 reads TGCAGCGTTGAGTCAGGTCGGAACACCATATATTTT. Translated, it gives CSVESGRNTIYF.

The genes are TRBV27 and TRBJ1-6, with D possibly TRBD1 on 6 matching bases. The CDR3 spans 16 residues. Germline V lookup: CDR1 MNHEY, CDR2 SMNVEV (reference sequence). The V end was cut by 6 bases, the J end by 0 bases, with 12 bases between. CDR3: CASRARGGSYNSPLHF. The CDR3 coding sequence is TGTGCCAGCAGAGCAAGGGGGGGCTCCTATAATTCACCCCTCCACTTT.

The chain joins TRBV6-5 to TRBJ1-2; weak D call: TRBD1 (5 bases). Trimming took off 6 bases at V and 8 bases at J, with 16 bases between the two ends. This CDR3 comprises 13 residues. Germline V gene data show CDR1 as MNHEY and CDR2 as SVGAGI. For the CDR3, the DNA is TGTGCCAGCAGGCCTCCCCAGGGTCAGGGCTACACCTTC. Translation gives CASRPPQGQGYTF.

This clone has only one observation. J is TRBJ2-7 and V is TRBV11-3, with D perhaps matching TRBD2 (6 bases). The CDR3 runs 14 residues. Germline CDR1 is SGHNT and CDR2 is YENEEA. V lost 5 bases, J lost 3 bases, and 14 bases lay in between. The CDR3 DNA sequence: TGTGCCAGCAGCCGTAGACTAGAGCACTACGAGCAGTACTTC. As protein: CASSRRLEHYEQYF.

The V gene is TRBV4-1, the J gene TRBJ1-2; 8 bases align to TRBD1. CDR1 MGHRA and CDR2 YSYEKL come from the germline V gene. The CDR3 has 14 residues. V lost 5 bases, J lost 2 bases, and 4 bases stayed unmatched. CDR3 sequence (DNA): TGCGCCAGCAGCGGGCGACAGGGGAACTATGGCTACACCTTC. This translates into CASSGRQGNYGYTF.

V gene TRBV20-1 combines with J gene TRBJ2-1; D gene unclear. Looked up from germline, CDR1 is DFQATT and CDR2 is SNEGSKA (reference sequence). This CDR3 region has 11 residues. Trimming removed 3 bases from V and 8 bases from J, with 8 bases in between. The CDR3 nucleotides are TGCAGTGCTAGGGGCCCGGATGAGCAGTTCTTC. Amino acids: CSARGPDEQFF.

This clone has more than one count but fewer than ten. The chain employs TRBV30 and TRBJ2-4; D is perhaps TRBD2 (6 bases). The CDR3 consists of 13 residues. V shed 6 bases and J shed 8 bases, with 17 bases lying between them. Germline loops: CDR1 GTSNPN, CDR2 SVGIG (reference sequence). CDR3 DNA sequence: TGTGCCTGCTCCGGGGGAGCCAATGACATTCAGTACTTC. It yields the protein CACSGGANDIQYF.

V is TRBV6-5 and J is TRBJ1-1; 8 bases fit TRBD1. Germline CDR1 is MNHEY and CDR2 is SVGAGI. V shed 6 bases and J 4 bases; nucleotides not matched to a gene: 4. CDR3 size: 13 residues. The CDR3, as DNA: TGTGCCAGCAGGCCACAGGGGGTCACTGAAGCTTTCTTT. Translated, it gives CASRPQGVTEAFF.

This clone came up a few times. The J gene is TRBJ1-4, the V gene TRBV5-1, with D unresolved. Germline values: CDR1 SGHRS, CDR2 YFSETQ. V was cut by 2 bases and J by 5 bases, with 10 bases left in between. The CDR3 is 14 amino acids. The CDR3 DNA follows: TGCGCCAGCAGCTTTAACACGGGGAATGAAAAACTGTTTTTT. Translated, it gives CASSFNTGNEKLFF. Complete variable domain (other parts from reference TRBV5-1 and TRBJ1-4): KAGVTQTPRYLIKTRGQQVTLSCSPISGHRSVSWYQQTPGQGLQFLFEYFSETQRNKGNFPGRFSGRQFSNSRSEMNVSTLELGDSALYLCASSFNTGNEKLFFGSGTQLSVL.

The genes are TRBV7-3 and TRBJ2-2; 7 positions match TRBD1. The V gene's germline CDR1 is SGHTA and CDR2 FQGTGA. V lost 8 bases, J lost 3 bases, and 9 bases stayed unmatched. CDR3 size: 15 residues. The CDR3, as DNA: TGTGCCAGCGGCGAGACAGGGTTGGACACCGGGGAGCTGTTTTTT. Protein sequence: CASGETGLDTGELFF.